This T cell receptor beta chain was identified during a study of patients and donors after allogeneic stem cell transplantation (TCRdb year 2020). Libraries were made using RT-PCR. Sequenced using a NextSeq 550. TCRdb ran its own pipeline on the public reads, namely fastp trimming at Q25 and MiXCR clone calling, and kept in-frame beta chains. Duplicate CDR3 protein sequences are folded into a single record with the most common DNA and genes. The sample data list more than 150,000 distinct CDR3 sequences, and 41% of these were observed just once. The ten largest account for 33% of the sample. Taken from cysteine to phenylalanine, the CDR3 has 17 residues. This entry keeps only the CDR3 DNA: 51 bases, framed from base 1. Relative to germline, V is 0 bases shorter and J is 4 bases shorter, with 17 bases between their ends. The germline V gene yields SGHRS for CDR1 and YFSETQ for CDR2. In regard to this clonotype: The antigen this receptor binds is unknown. No much larger clonotype is one base removed from it; base qualities were not supplied.

The chain uses TRBV5-1 and TRBJ2-1; TRBD2 is a possible D gene, resting on 6 matching bases. The source material was blood, either unsorted or a sorted T cell fraction (not recorded which). The clonotype comes from a human donor who was either an allogeneic HSCT recipient or a stem cell or donor lymphocyte infusion donor (not recorded which). It is not recorded whose cells these are; they may come from a transplant donor. CDR3 protein: CASSLGTGGTAYNEQFF. The base sequence is TGCGCCAGCAGCTTGGGGACCGGAGGGACTGCTTACAATGAGCAGTTCTTC.